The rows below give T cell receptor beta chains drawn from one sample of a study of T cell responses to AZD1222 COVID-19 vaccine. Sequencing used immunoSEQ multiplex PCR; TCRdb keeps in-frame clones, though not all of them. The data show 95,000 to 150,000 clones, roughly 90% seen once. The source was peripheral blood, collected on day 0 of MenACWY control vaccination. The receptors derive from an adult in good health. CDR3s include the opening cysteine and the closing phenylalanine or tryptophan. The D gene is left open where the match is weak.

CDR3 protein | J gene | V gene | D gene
CASSPSLDTWALYGYTF | TRBJ1-2 | TRBV5-1 | NA
CSADKRETEAFF | TRBJ1-1 | TRBV29-1 | NA
CASTGGGASTDTQYF | TRBJ2-3 | TRBV28 | NA
CASSPRAESEAFF | TRBJ1-1 | TRBV4-1 | NA
CASTLVGTGINEQFF | TRBJ2-1 | TRBV7-2 | TRBD1
CASSDIGTANYGYTF | TRBJ1-2 | TRBV2 | TRBD1
CAISASDNTDTQYF | TRBJ2-3 | TRBV10-3 | NA
CASSLLLGGTGELFF | TRBJ2-2 | TRBV7-6 | NA
CASRAGQGGTEAFF | TRBJ1-1 | TRBV27 | TRBD1
CASSESYNEQFF | TRBJ2-1 | TRBV10-1 | NA
CASSDEGPGSTQETQYF | TRBJ2-5 | TRBV6-1 | NA
CASSEQRDRVYNEQFF | TRBJ2-1 | TRBV2 | TRBD1
CASSLQGDQPQHF | TRBJ1-5 | TRBV27 | NA
CASSYQGAAEAFF | TRBJ1-1 | TRBV6-2/TRBV6-3 | NA
CASSLAGDLYNEQFF | TRBJ2-1 | TRBV27 | TRBD2
CASSLKDSSNQPQHF | TRBJ1-5 | TRBV7-2 | NA
CASSFEVWQRAFF | TRBJ1-1 | TRBV11-1 | NA
CASSFNTGELFF | TRBJ2-2 | TRBV5-4 | NA
CASSLGSYEQYF | TRBJ2-7 | TRBV12-3/TRBV12-4 | NA
CASSSPMGQGNYGYTF | TRBJ1-2 | TRBV10-1 | TRBD1
CASSYFGRDYTF | TRBJ1-2 | TRBV6-5 | NA
CASSLTQGAQSINTGELFF | TRBJ2-2 | TRBV5-6 | TRBD1
CASSVGGGRETQYF | TRBJ2-5 | TRBV9 | NA
CASSRAGTSQREQFF | TRBJ2-1 | TRBV28 | NA
CASSTDLWDKQYF | TRBJ2-7 | TRBV18 | NA
CASSPGAFF | TRBJ1-1 | TRBV25-1 | NA
CASSYVSGRSYGYTF | TRBJ1-2 | TRBV6-5 | NA
CASRAQGNYGYTF | TRBJ1-2 | TRBV25-1 | NA
CASSPTLSYNEQFF | TRBJ2-1 | TRBV27 | NA
CASNDRPNYGYTF | TRBJ1-2 | TRBV18 | NA
CASSLTPTSGRATGELFF | TRBJ2-2 | TRBV13 | TRBD2
CASSINSASGYGYTF | TRBJ1-2 | TRBV5-1 | NA
CSVTTGGKSDTQYF | TRBJ2-3 | TRBV29-1 | TRBD1
CASRTGLANEQYF | TRBJ2-7 | TRBV6-5 | NA
CASRLSGDYGYTF | TRBJ1-2 | TRBV3-1/TRBV3-2 | NA
CASSVEGASYGYTF | TRBJ1-2 | TRBV9 | TRBD1
CASSSGVGEKLFF | TRBJ1-4 | TRBV12-3/TRBV12-4 | NA
CSVVAGNTEAFF | TRBJ1-1 | TRBV29-1 | NA
CASSLGYLNTEAFF | TRBJ1-1 | TRBV11-2 | NA
CASRGLAGGTDTQYF | TRBJ2-3 | TRBV2 | TRBD2
CASSLASAGGYNEQFF | TRBJ2-1 | TRBV5-4 | TRBD2
CASSLASQLAGELFF | TRBJ2-2 | TRBV5-5 | NA
CASSLVGGASYNEQFF | TRBJ2-1 | TRBV5-6 | NA
CASSGGRGPVEQYF | TRBJ2-7 | TRBV3-1/TRBV3-2 | NA
CASSQDTAGVQFF | TRBJ2-1 | TRBV4-3 | TRBD2
CASSEEFSGANVLTF | TRBJ2-6 | TRBV6-1 | NA
CASSRHRDRVLTNEKLFF | TRBJ1-4 | TRBV6-2/TRBV6-3 | TRBD1
CASSLGGPNYGYTF | TRBJ1-2 | TRBV27 | NA
CASELGQLDNEQFF | TRBJ2-1 | TRBV7-9 | NA
CASSLSDGQVRQYF | TRBJ2-7 | TRBV11-2 | TRBD1
CASQLPGSGNSPLHF | TRBJ1-6 | TRBV6-4 | NA
CASSSGGGSNQPQHF | TRBJ1-5 | TRBV28 | TRBD1
CASSLGLAGERTDTQYF | TRBJ2-3 | TRBV5-1 | TRBD2
CASSLEGKYEQYF | TRBJ2-7 | TRBV7-6 | NA